This T cell receptor (beta chain) appears in the sequencing data of a study of control samples from healthy donors and cancer patients. Assay: immunoSEQ multiplex PCR; the TCRdb copy retains only in-frame clones and omits some. The sample has about 160,000 clones; roughly 93% are singletons. Specimen: blood. The source is a man between 18 and 29 years old in good health.

The CDR3 region is CASSLVGPGELFF. The CDR3 bases are TGTGCCAGCAGTTTAGTGGGCCCGGGGGAACTGTTTTTT. The rearrangement links TRBV12-3 or TRBV12-4 to TRBJ1-4, with D maybe TRBD1 (5 bases). The CDR3 totals 13 residues. Between the trimmed V and J ends, which lost 1 base and 12 bases, there was a span of 12 bases.